The 21 T cell receptor beta chains listed next were all sequenced from one sample in a study of T cells in Graves' hyperthyroidism and ophthalmopathy. Authors of the study amplified TCR beta CDR3 regions from RNA transcripts. TCR CDR3 regions were first amplified by RT-PCR with HTBI primers. TCRdb itself ran the multiplex PCR reads through MiXCR, one entry per CDR3 protein. The repertoire holds 550,000 to 600,000 distinct CDR3 sequences, with about 45% as singletons. The material sequenced was peripheral blood or thyroid tissue (not recorded which). These TCRs come from an adult woman with Graves' disease, either hyperthyroidism or ophthalmopathy (not recorded which).

This clonotype was seen ten or more times. V is TRBV5-1 and J is TRBJ2-7; the match to TRBD1 covers 8 bases. The CDR3 covers 13 residues. Trimming cost V 4 bases and J 4 bases; bases outside gene matches: 4. CDR1 is SGHRS, CDR2 YFSETQ, per germline. CDR3 in amino acids: CASSVDREYEQYF. As DNA, the CDR3 is TGCGCCAGCAGCGTGGACAGGGAGTACGAGCAGTACTTC.

The chain is built from TRBV28 and TRBJ2-6, with 8 nucleotides matching TRBD1. The trim removed 5 bases at V and 2 bases at J, leaving 5 bases unmatched. Germline-derived CDR1 and CDR2 are MDHEN and SYDVKM. The CDR3 totals 16 residues. The DNA for the CDR3 is TGTGCCAGCAGTGGGACAGGCTTCCCTGGGGCCAACGTCCTGACTTTC. Amino acids: CASSGTGFPGANVLTF. Full variable domain (rest looked up from reference TRBV28 and TRBJ2-6): DVKVTQSSRYLVKRTGEKVFLECVQDMDHENMFWYRQDPGLGLRLIYFSYDVKMKEKGDIPEGYSVSREKKERFSLILESASTNQTSMYLCASSGTGFPGANVLTFGAGSRLTVL.

The gene calls are TRBV12-3 or TRBV12-4 and TRBJ2-7, with D perhaps TRBD1 or TRBD2 (6 bases each). V lost 5 bases to trimming and J lost 3 bases, with 17 bases between them. CDR3 length: 15 amino acids. CDR3 region: CASSRTGTPGYEQYF. CDR3 coding DNA: TGTGCCAGCAGTCGCACAGGGACTCCGGGCTACGAGCAGTACTTC.

This clonotype was observed many times. J is TRBJ2-2 and V is TRBV5-1, with D perhaps matching TRBD2 (5 bases). Germline loops: CDR1 SGHRS, CDR2 YFSETQ. V was cut by 3 bases and J by 5 bases, with 11 bases left in between. There are 14 residues in the CDR3. CDR3 amino acids: CASSWTGFTGELFF. The DNA of the CDR3 is TGCGCCAGCAGCTGGACGGGGTTTACCGGGGAGCTGTTTTTT.

This clonotype was seen many times. This chain links TRBV7-6 with TRBJ2-7; D might be TRBD2 (5 bases). Germline lookup yields CDR1 SGHVS and CDR2 FNYEAQ. This CDR3 contains 13 residues. V dropped 5 bases and J dropped 4 bases, with 12 bases sitting between them. In DNA, the CDR3 is TGTGCCAGCAGCAGCGGCGACTATTACGAGCAGTACTTC. As protein: CASSSGDYYEQYF.

Worth noting for this clonotype: A much larger clone differs by one base, so this may be a read error. The J gene is TRBJ1-2, the V gene TRBV20-1; 9 bases align to TRBD1. V shed 5 bases, J shed 3 bases, and the junction held 10 bases outside the gene matches. The CDR3 extends over 15 amino acids. CDR1 is DFQATT, CDR2 SNEGSKA, per germline (reference sequence). CDR3 sequence reads: CSAGPRDRVHYGYTF. DNA of the CDR3: TGCAGTGCTGGACCCCGGGACAGGGTTCACTATGGCTACACCTTC.

This clonotype was seen many times. V gene TRBV20-1 combines with J gene TRBJ1-3; 10 nucleotides line up with TRBD1. With V trimmed by 6 bases and J by 2 bases, 4 bases remained unmatched. From germline, CDR1 is DFQATT and CDR2 SNEGSKA (reference sequence). This CDR3 has 14 amino acids. CDR3 sequence reads: CSAAGTGAGNTIYF. The CDR3 DNA sequence: TGCAGTGCGGCCGGGACAGGGGCTGGAAACACCATATATTTT.

This clonotype was found many times. The rearrangement links TRBV9 to TRBJ2-5; D perhaps matches TRBD2 (6 bases). Germline loops: CDR1 SGDLS, CDR2 YYNGEE. The V and J ends lost 3 bases and 1 base respectively, with 13 bases between them. This CDR3 contains 15 residues. CDR3 nucleotide sequence: TGTGCCAGCAGCGCTGACGGGAGAGGCCAAGAGACCCAGTACTTC. Protein product: CASSADGRGQETQYF.

This chain joins TRBV19 and TRBJ1-1; TRBD1 aligns across 12 bases. Per the germline V gene, CDR1 is LNHDA and CDR2 is SQIVND (reference sequence). V lost 6 bases and J lost 6; bases outside the gene matches: 14. This CDR3 contains 17 residues. CDR3 loop: CASSRRPGQGAIAEAFF. The CDR3, as DNA: TGTGCCAGTAGCCGAAGACCGGGACAGGGGGCAATAGCTGAAGCTTTCTTT.

This chain joins TRBV7-9 and TRBJ2-7; a weak D match, TRBD1 (5 bases). V was trimmed by 4 bases and J by 2 bases, leaving 15 bases between them. The CDR3 is made up of 15 amino acids. The germline gives CDR1 SEHNR, CDR2 FQNEAQ (reference sequence). CDR3 in amino acids: CASSSARGQTYEQYF. The CDR3 coding sequence is TGTGCCAGCAGCTCTGCTAGAGGACAAACCTACGAGCAGTACTTC.

This clonotype was seen repeatedly, ten times or more. J is TRBJ2-3 and V is TRBV15; D may match TRBD1 or TRBD2 (5 bases each). The CDR3 has 16 residues. Germline CDR1 LNHNV, CDR2 YYDKDF (reference sequence). V shed 6 bases and J shed 2 bases, with 18 bases lying between them. The CDR3 is CATRHPAGTYTDTQYF. As DNA, the CDR3 is TGTGCCACCAGACATCCCGCCGGGACCTACACAGATACGCAGTATTTT. Based on the CDR3 plus reference TRBV15 and TRBJ2-3, the full variable domain is DAMVIQNPRYQVTQFGKPVTLSCSQTLNHNVMYWYQQKSSQAPKLLFHYYDKDFNNEADTPDNFQSRRPNTSFCFLDIRSPGLGDTAMYLCATRHPAGTYTDTQYFGPGTRLTVL.

The CDR3 DNA sequence: TGTGCCAGTAGTACCACCGGGGGTACCTTTAATGAAAAACTGTTTTTT. It specifies CASSTTGGTFNEKLFF. This chain connects TRBV19 to TRBJ1-4; D might be TRBD1 (5 bases). Germline V CDR1 and CDR2: LNHDA, SQIVND (reference sequence). The CDR3 runs 16 residues. Trimming removed 4 bases from V and 4 bases from J, with 16 bases in between.

V gene TRBV27 combines with J gene TRBJ1-4; D not certain. CDR1 MNHEY and CDR2 SMNVEV come from the germline V gene (reference sequence). V lost 5 bases to trimming and J lost 7 bases, with 20 bases between them. The CDR3 sequence is 16 residues long. CDR3 loop: CASSPTVGPEGEKLFF. The CDR3 nucleotides read TGTGCCAGCAGTCCGACCGTCGGCCCCGAGGGTGAAAAACTGTTTTTT.

This chain connects TRBV19 to TRBJ1-5; TRBD1 agrees at 7 bases. The germline V gene has CDR1 LNHDA and CDR2 SQIVND (reference sequence). The CDR3 has 13 amino acids. V was pared by 7 bases and J by 4 bases, with 4 bases of the junction left unmatched. The CDR3 is CASKGQINQPQHF. CDR3 bases: TGTGCCAGTAAGGGACAGATAAATCAGCCCCAGCATTTT. The whole variable domain, filled in from reference TRBV19 and TRBJ1-5, reads DGGITQSPKYLFRKEGQNVTLSCEQNLNHDAMYWYRQDPGQGLRLIYYSQIVNDFQKGDIAEGYSVSREKKESFPLTVTSAQKNPTAFYLCASKGQINQPQHFGDGTRLSIL.

This clonotype was counted many times. The CDR3 bases are TGTGCCAGCAGCTTAGGTGGGTTAGCGAGCCCTCGCGAGCAGTACTTC. Amino acid sequence: CASSLGGLASPREQYF. The chain carries TRBV7-8 and TRBJ2-7; D is perhaps TRBD2 (5 bases). The CDR3 is made up of 16 amino acids. The germline V gene encodes CDR1 SGHVS and CDR2 FQNEAQ. V lost 1 base and J 6 bases, leaving 19 bases between the germline ends.

The chain joins TRBV10-3 to TRBJ1-2; D is unresolved. This CDR3 contains 11 residues. V gave up 11 bases and J gave up 8 bases, with 15 bases separating them. Germline-derived CDR1 and CDR2 are ENHRY and SYGVKD. The CDR3 DNA is TGTGCCCTCGGAGAGCGACTCGGCTACACCTTC. Translated: CALGERLGYTF.

This clonotype showed up just once. The V gene is TRBV5-1, the J gene TRBJ1-5; D perhaps matches TRBD1 (5 bases). V lost 7 bases to trimming and J lost 0 bases, with 14 bases between them. Germline V gene data show CDR1 as SGHRS and CDR2 as YFSETQ. There are 15 residues in the CDR3. As DNA, the CDR3 is TGCGCCAGCTTCCCCGGGACTACTAGCAATCAGCCCCAGCATTTT. This gives the protein CASFPGTTSNQPQHF. The full variable domain, in which reference TRBV5-1 and TRBJ1-5 provide the parts outside the CDR3, is KAGVTQTPRYLIKTRGQQVTLSCSPISGHRSVSWYQQTPGQGLQFLFEYFSETQRNKGNFPGRFSGRQFSNSRSEMNVSTLELGDSALYLCASFPGTTSNQPQHFGDGTRLSIL.

This clonotype was observed a handful of times. The final CDR3 position lacks the conserved phenylalanine or tryptophan, pointing to a likely read error. The DNA is left out, because the CDR3 cannot be placed on it with certainty; the CDR3 is given as TCRdb lists it. The chain combines TRBV11-2 with TRBJ1-4; the DNA was not compared with TRBD1, the D call given in the table. Germline-derived CDR1 and CDR2 are SGHAT and FQNNGV. Ends included, the CDR3 has 11 residues. The CDR3 is CASSRKMTGFY.

This clonotype occurred a few times. This chain links TRBV3-1 with TRBJ2-3; D uncertain. The CDR3 loop spans 15 amino acids. From germline, CDR1 is LGHDT and CDR2 YNNKEL (reference sequence). Between the trimmed V and J ends, which lost 0 bases and 3 bases, there was a span of 10 bases. The CDR3 loop is CASSQDPEETDTQYF. In DNA, the CDR3 is TGTGCCAGCAGCCAAGACCCCGAGGAGACAGATACGCAGTATTTT.

The CDR3 reads CASSSGQGFSPLHF. As DNA, the CDR3 is TGTGCCAGCAGTTCAGGACAGGGGTTTTCACCCCTCCACTTT. This chain connects TRBV7-6 to TRBJ1-6, with TRBD1 matching over 9 bases. Germline assignment: CDR1 SGHVS and CDR2 FNYEAQ. Unmatched junction bases numbered 6, after V lost 6 bases and J lost 9 bases. The CDR3 is 14 residues long.

The sample holds many counts of this clonotype. The V gene is TRBV14, the J gene TRBJ1-1; no firm D call. Trimming removed 5 bases from V and 5 bases from J, with 12 bases in between. This CDR3 comprises 13 residues. CDR1 is SGHDN and CDR2 is FVKESK in the germline V gene. The CDR3 loop is CASSGFMGTEAFF. The DNA of the CDR3 is TGTGCCAGCAGCGGCTTCATGGGTACTGAAGCTTTCTTT.